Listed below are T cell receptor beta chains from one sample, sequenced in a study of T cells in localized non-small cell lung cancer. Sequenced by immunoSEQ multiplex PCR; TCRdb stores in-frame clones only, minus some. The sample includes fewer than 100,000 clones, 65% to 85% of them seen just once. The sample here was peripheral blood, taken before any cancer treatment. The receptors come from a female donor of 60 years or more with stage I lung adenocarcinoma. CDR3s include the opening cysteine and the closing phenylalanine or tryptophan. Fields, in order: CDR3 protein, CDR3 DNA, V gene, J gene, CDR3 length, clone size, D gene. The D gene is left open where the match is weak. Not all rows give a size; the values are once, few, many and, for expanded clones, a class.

CDR3aa: CAISEGAGTGVGETQYF; CDR3nt: TGTGCCATCAGTGAGGGGGCCGGGACAGGGGTCGGGGAGACCCAGTACTTC; v_gene: TRBV10-3; j_gene: TRBJ2-5; len: 17; abundance: once; d_gene: TRBD1
CDR3aa: CASSQPGHPSTDTQYF; CDR3nt: TGCGCCAGCAGCCAGCCGGGACATCCAAGCACAGATACGCAGTATTTT; v_gene: TRBV4-3; j_gene: TRBJ2-3; len: 16; abundance: .; d_gene: .
CDR3aa: CASSVAPGGQLTDTQYF; CDR3nt: TGTGCCAGCAGCGTAGCCCCGGGGGGTCAGCTGACAGATACGCAGTATTTT; v_gene: TRBV9; j_gene: TRBJ2-3; len: 17; abundance: .; d_gene: TRBD2
CDR3aa: CASSHYRDTDRAAFF; CDR3nt: TGTGCCAGCAGCCATTACCGGGACACCGACCGGGCTGCTTTCTTT; v_gene: TRBV28; j_gene: TRBJ1-1; len: 15; abundance: .; d_gene: .
CDR3aa: CASSLPGSGLVF; CDR3nt: TGTGCCAGCAGCTTACCGGGATCGGGGCTGGTCTTC; v_gene: TRBV11-2; j_gene: TRBJ2-1; len: 12; abundance: .; d_gene: .
CDR3aa: CASTDSQNTEAFF; CDR3nt: TGTGCCAGTACCGACAGCCAGAACACTGAAGCTTTCTTT; v_gene: TRBV19; j_gene: TRBJ1-1; len: 13; abundance: once; d_gene: .
CDR3aa: CASTPGTGANTEAFF; CDR3nt: TGTGCCAGCACCCCCGGGACAGGGGCGAACACTGAAGCTTTCTTT; v_gene: TRBV9; j_gene: TRBJ1-1; len: 15; abundance: few; d_gene: TRBD1
CDR3aa: CASSRGQGDGDTQYF; CDR3nt: TGCGCCAGCAGCCGCGGGCAGGGTGATGGAGATACGCAGTATTTT; v_gene: TRBV4-3; j_gene: TRBJ2-3; len: 15; abundance: .; d_gene: .
CDR3aa: CASSQDLTSYGYTF; CDR3nt: TGCGCCAGCAGCCAAGATCTGACATCCTATGGCTACACCTTC; v_gene: TRBV4-3; j_gene: TRBJ1-2; len: 14; abundance: few; d_gene: .
CDR3aa: CASSLGQSSTDTQYF; CDR3nt: TGTGCCAGCAGCTTAGGTCAGAGCTCCACAGATACGCAGTATTTT; v_gene: TRBV7-2; j_gene: TRBJ2-3; len: 15; abundance: once; d_gene: .
CDR3aa: CASSKQGVISYEQYF; CDR3nt: TGTGCCAGCAGTAAACAGGGTGTAATCTCCTACGAGCAGTACTTC; v_gene: TRBV2; j_gene: TRBJ2-7; len: 15; abundance: .; d_gene: .
CDR3aa: CASSPGVKGMNTEAFF; CDR3nt: TGTGCCAGCAGCCCCGGAGTCAAGGGGATGAACACTGAAGCTTTCTTT; v_gene: TRBV7-2; j_gene: TRBJ1-1; len: 16; abundance: few; d_gene: .
CDR3aa: CASSQDFDRLNTEAFF; CDR3nt: TGTGCCAGCAGCCAAGATTTTGACAGACTGAACACTGAAGCTTTCTTT; v_gene: TRBV14; j_gene: TRBJ1-1; len: 16; abundance: .; d_gene: .
CDR3aa: CASKNRAGLIIMNTEAFF; CDR3nt: TGTGCCAGCAAGAACAGGGCGGGCCTCATCATCATGAACACTGAAGCTTTCTTT; v_gene: TRBV2; j_gene: TRBJ1-1; len: 18; abundance: .; d_gene: .
CDR3aa: CASSLIPGGNYGYTF; CDR3nt: TGTGCCAGCAGCTTGATTCCAGGGGGGAACTATGGCTACACCTTC; v_gene: TRBV5-8; j_gene: TRBJ1-2; len: 15; abundance: .; d_gene: TRBD1
CDR3aa: CATSRDVLWAGENQPQHF; CDR3nt: TGTGCCACCAGCAGAGACGTTTTATGGGCAGGCGAAAATCAGCCCCAGCATTTT; v_gene: TRBV15; j_gene: TRBJ1-5; len: 18; abundance: .; d_gene: .
CDR3aa: CASSSGQGWNNEQFF; CDR3nt: TGTGCTAGCAGCTCCGGACAGGGCTGGAACAATGAGCAGTTCTTC; v_gene: TRBV7-7; j_gene: TRBJ2-1; len: 15; abundance: few; d_gene: TRBD1
CDR3aa: CACYGGASYEQYF; CDR3nt: TGTGCCTGCTACGGGGGGGCCTCCTACGAGCAGTACTTC; v_gene: TRBV28; j_gene: TRBJ2-7; len: 13; abundance: .; d_gene: TRBD2
CDR3aa: CASSREAGAKNIQYF; CDR3nt: TGTGCCAGCAGTAGAGAAGCGGGAGCCAAAAACATTCAGTACTTC; v_gene: TRBV7-8; j_gene: TRBJ2-4; len: 15; abundance: .; d_gene: .
CDR3aa: CASSPSTGGQPQHF; CDR3nt: TGTGCCAGCAGCCCCTCCACCGGGGGTCAGCCCCAGCATTTT; v_gene: TRBV5-6; j_gene: TRBJ1-5; len: 14; abundance: .; d_gene: .
CDR3aa: CATQNGTGELFF; CDR3nt: TGTGCCACCCAGAATGGCACCGGGGAGCTGTTTTTT; v_gene: TRBV15; j_gene: TRBJ2-2; len: 12; abundance: .; d_gene: .
CDR3aa: CASSRTGQSYNEQFF; CDR3nt: TGTGCCAGCAGCCGGACAGGGCAATCCTACAATGAGCAGTTCTTC; v_gene: TRBV28; j_gene: TRBJ2-1; len: 15; abundance: .; d_gene: TRBD1
CDR3aa: CAWSTSSGTGTTSPLHF; CDR3nt: TGTGCCTGGAGTACCTCCTCCGGGACAGGGACCACTTCACCCCTCCACTTT; v_gene: TRBV30; j_gene: TRBJ1-6; len: 17; abundance: .; d_gene: TRBD1
CDR3aa: CASSSTRGETQYF; CDR3nt: TGTGCCAGCAGCTCCACCCGGGGAGAGACCCAGTACTTC; v_gene: TRBV7-9; j_gene: TRBJ2-5; len: 13; abundance: .; d_gene: .
CDR3aa: CASSDRDRGEPQHF; CDR3nt: TGTGCCAGCAGCGACCGGGACAGGGGTGAGCCCCAGCATTTT; v_gene: TRBV7-2; j_gene: TRBJ1-5; len: 14; abundance: .; d_gene: TRBD1
CDR3aa: CASSPGTGISYEQYF; CDR3nt: TGTGCCAGCAGCCCCGGGACGGGAATCTCCTACGAGCAGTACTTC; v_gene: TRBV5-6; j_gene: TRBJ2-7; len: 15; abundance: .; d_gene: .
CDR3aa: CAWSVLSTTDEQYF; CDR3nt: TGTGCCTGGAGTGTACTTAGCACAACCGACGAGCAGTACTTC; v_gene: TRBV30; j_gene: TRBJ2-7; len: 14; abundance: .; d_gene: .
CDR3aa: CASSDAGATEAFF; CDR3nt: TGCGCCAGCAGCGACGCAGGGGCTACTGAAGCTTTCTTT; v_gene: TRBV5-1; j_gene: TRBJ1-1; len: 13; abundance: .; d_gene: .
CDR3aa: CASSPRGQTNYGYTF; CDR3nt: TGTGCCAGCAGCCCCAGGGGACAGACTAACTATGGCTACACCTTC; v_gene: TRBV27; j_gene: TRBJ1-2; len: 15; abundance: .; d_gene: TRBD1
CDR3aa: CASTPAGTVSPEAFF; CDR3nt: TGTGCCAGCACCCCGGCCGGGACAGTTTCCCCTGAAGCTTTCTTT; v_gene: TRBV6-5; j_gene: TRBJ1-1; len: 15; abundance: few; d_gene: TRBD1
CDR3aa: CASSESQGRGTDTQYF; CDR3nt: TGTGCCAGCAGCGAATCGCAGGGGAGGGGAACAGATACGCAGTATTTT; v_gene: TRBV9; j_gene: TRBJ2-3; len: 16; abundance: .; d_gene: .
CDR3aa: CAISDPRSSYEQYF; CDR3nt: TGTGCCATCAGTGACCCCCGTAGCTCCTACGAGCAGTACTTC; v_gene: TRBV10-3; j_gene: TRBJ2-7; len: 14; abundance: .; d_gene: .
CDR3aa: CASSVRVGGAFF; CDR3nt: TGTGCCAGCAGCGTCAGGGTCGGGGGAGCTTTCTTT; v_gene: TRBV5-8; j_gene: TRBJ1-1; len: 12; abundance: .; d_gene: .